Sequencing of this T cell receptor (beta chain) was carried out in a study of beta chain features in type 1 diabetes (dated by TCRdb to 2017 to 2018). Concerning the study at large: Mean age, gender distribution, total cell number and subset yield were not different between patients and healthy donors. A total of 100 million to 110 million sorted cells were examined across all samples, and a strong correlation was observed between cell number per subset and RNA yield. The study compared TCRB repertoires of sorted circulating CD4+ T cell subsets between recently diagnosed type 1 diabetes patients and matched healthy donors. Whereas all 30 or so donors provided naive and central memory subsets, regulatory and stem cell-like memory subsets were isolated from just 8 patients and about eight healthy donors. Beyond this particular receptor, the publication reports: Fewer insertions and more nucleotide deletions at VDJ recombination sites were observed in patients with type 1 diabetes, implying thymic rearrangement abnormalities. Because cDNA was sequenced instead of genomic DNA, highly expressing activated cells could be over-represented, though the groups showed no difference in activation or CD3 levels. A moderate but significant shortening of TCRB CDR3 length was observed in type 1 diabetes patients in all four CD4+ subsets. Shorter templates might be favored by PCR, yet because patient and control samples were amplified and corrected together, any such skew would affect both groups equally. Naive, central memory and regulatory TCRB repertoires appeared more similar among patients than among healthy donors. Because the HLA sub-analyses included only small numbers of individuals, any influence of HLA type on TCRB rearrangement was left unresolved.

The germline V gene yields ENHRY for CDR1 and SYGVKD for CDR2. V loses 8 bases of germline sequence and J loses 5 bases, and the interval between the two ends is 15 bases. From the cysteine through the phenylalanine, the CDR3 covers 13 amino acids. The read is trimmed to its CDR3 DNA, 39 bases read in frame from base 1. The entire isolated RNA was reverse transcribed using the High Capacity cDNA Reverse Transcription Kit, and thus expressed TCRB transcripts were sequenced. Naive, central memory and regulatory T cell samples underwent deep immunoSEQ sequencing, averaging about 3.5 million total reads per sample. Sorted cells were lysed in RLT buffer and RNA was extracted with DNase-treated RNeasy Micro or Mini kits, depending on cell number. Each cell subset was processed on its own to prevent cross-contamination, while patient and healthy donor samples were processed together. The immunoSEQ multiplex PCR was used to amplify TCRB sequences from cDNA, yielding 87-bp fragments that span the CDR3 region. Sequencing of the amplicons was performed on the Illumina HiSeq platform. In the authors' own workflow: PCR bias was corrected computationally using synthetic template baselines, and reads within Hamming distance 2 were collapsed, with unmergeable singletons discarded. Reads were aligned to IMGT to assign V, D and J genes, CDR3 length, and insertions or deletions at six rearrangement sites. Within each subset, clonotype counts were normalized to sorted cell number, and only after that were true diversity and Gini coefficients computed with the tcR R package. Repertoire sharing was quantified using the overlap coefficient calculated on TCRB nucleotide sequences. TCRdb retrieved this table from immuneACCESS and kept in-frame rearrangements only. Not all clones are present; in checked studies, unresolved V genes account for under half, and no reason is known for the remainder. That table is the source of V, J and clone size, and D and trimming were worked out from the DNA. Within this sample are around 340,000 clones, with approximately 8.2% of them counted one time only. Less than 0.5% of the sample lies in the top ten.

Each donor gave one peripheral blood draw, approximately 110 mL on average, collected into heparinised tubes. A BD FACSAria II was used to sort naive, central memory, regulatory and stem cell-like memory CD4+ T cells with a panel that included CD45RO, CCR7, CD25, CD127, CD95 and CD27. All sorted populations exceeded 95% purity. PBMCs were separated immediately by Lymphoprep density gradient centrifugation and were stained directly, without being cultured. To minimize batch effects, samples were stained and sorted in pairs, one healthy donor with one patient per experiment. As for this clone: Its antigen is unknown. Qualities for individual bases were not recorded, and no much larger clone is one base off. Additional DNA sequences in this sample encode the identical CDR3.

The source material was central memory CD4+ T cells from blood. The rearrangement joined TRBV10-3 to TRBJ1-2, with the D segment identity uncertain. The receptor was derived from a woman aged 18-29 years in good health. The CDR3 sequence is CAISHGQSYGYTF. The DNA reads as follows: TGTGCCATCTCGCACGGCCAATCTTATGGCTACACCTTC.